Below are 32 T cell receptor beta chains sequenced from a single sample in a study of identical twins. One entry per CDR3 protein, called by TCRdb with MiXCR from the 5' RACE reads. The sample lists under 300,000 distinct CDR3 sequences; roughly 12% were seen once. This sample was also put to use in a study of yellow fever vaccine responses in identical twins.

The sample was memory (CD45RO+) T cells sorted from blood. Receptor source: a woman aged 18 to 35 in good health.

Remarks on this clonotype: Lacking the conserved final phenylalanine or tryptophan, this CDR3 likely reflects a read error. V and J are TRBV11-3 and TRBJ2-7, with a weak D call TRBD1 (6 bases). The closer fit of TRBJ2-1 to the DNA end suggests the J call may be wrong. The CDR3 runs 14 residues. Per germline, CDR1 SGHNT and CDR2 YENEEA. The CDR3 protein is CASSLGQVTYEQFY. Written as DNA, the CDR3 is TGTGCCAGCAGCTTAGGACAGGTCACCTACGAGCAGTTCTAC.

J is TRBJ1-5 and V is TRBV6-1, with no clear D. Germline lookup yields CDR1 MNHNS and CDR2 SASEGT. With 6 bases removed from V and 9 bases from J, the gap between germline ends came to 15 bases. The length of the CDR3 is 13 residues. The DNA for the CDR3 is TGTGCCAGCAGCCCGGGTGCTAAGGGGCCCCAGCATTTT. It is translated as CASSPGAKGPQHF.

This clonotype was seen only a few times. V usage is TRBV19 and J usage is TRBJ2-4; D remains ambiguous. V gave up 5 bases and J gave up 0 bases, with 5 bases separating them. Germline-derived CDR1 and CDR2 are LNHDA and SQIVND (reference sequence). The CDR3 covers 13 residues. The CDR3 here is CASSPLAKNIQYF. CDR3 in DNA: TGTGCCAGTAGTCCGCTAGCCAAAAACATTCAGTACTTC.

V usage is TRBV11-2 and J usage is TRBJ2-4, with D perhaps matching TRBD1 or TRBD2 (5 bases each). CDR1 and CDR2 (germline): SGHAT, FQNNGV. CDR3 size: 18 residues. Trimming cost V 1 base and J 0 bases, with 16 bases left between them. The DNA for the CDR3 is TGTGCCAGCAGCTTAGTGGGTGGGACCAAGCTAGCCAAAAACATTCAGTACTTC. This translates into CASSLVGGTKLAKNIQYF.

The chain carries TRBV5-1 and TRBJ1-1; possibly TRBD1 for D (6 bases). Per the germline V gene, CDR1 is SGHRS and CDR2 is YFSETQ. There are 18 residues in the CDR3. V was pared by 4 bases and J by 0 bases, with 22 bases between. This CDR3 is CASSPGGGLTPMNTEAFF. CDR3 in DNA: TGCGCCAGCAGCCCAGGAGGGGGGCTCACACCCATGAACACTGAAGCTTTCTTT.

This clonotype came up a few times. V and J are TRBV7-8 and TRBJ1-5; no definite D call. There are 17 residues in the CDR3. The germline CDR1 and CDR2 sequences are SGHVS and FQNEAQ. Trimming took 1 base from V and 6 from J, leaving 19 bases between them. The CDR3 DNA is TGTGCCAGCAGCTTAGGAGCGATTGGCGCCAGTGGTCAGCCCCAGCATTTT. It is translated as CASSLGAIGASGQPQHF.

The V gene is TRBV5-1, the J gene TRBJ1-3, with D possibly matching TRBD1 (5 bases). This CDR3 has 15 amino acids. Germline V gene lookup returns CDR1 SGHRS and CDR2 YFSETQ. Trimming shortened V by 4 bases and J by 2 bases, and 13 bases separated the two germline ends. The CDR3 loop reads CASSPGGVAGNTIYF. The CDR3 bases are TGCGCCAGCAGCCCTGGGGGGGTTGCTGGAAACACCATATATTTT.

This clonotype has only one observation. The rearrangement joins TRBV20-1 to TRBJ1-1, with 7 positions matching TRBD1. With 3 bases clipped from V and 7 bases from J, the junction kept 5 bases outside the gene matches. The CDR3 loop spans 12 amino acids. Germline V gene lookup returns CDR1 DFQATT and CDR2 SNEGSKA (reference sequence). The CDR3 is CSASRGNYEAFF. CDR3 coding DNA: TGCAGTGCTAGCAGGGGGAATTATGAAGCTTTCTTT.

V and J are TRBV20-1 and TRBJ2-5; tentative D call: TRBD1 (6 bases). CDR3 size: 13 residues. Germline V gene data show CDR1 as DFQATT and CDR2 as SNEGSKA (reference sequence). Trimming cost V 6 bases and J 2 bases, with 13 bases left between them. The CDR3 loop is CSASGQLQETQYF. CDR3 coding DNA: TGCAGTGCCTCCGGACAGCTGCAAGAGACCCAGTACTTC.

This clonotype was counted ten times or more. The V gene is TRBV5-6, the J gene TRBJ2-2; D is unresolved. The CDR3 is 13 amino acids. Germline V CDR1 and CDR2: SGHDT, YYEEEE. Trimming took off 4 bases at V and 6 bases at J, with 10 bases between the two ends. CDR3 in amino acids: CASSPGWSGELFF. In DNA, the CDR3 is TGTGCCAGCAGCCCGGGTTGGTCCGGGGAGCTGTTTTTT. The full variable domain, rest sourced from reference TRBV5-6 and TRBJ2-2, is DAGVTQSPTHLIKTRGQQVTLRCSPKSGHDTVSWYQQALGQGPQFIFQYYEEEERQRGNFPDRFSGHQFPNYSSELNVNALLLGDSALYLCASSPGWSGELFFGEGSRLTVL.

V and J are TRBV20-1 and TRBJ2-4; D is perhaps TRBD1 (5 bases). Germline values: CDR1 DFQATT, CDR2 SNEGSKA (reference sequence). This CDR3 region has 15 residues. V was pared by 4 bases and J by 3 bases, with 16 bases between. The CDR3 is CSATLVQGGKNIQYF. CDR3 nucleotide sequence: TGCAGTGCTACTTTGGTTCAGGGTGGCAAAAACATTCAGTACTTC.

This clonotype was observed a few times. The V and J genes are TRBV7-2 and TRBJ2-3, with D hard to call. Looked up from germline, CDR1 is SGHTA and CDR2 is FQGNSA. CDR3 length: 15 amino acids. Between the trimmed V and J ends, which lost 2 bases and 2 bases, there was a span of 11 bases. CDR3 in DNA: TGTGCCAGCAGCTTAACGCAGCGAGCCACAGATACGCAGTATTTT. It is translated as CASSLTQRATDTQYF.

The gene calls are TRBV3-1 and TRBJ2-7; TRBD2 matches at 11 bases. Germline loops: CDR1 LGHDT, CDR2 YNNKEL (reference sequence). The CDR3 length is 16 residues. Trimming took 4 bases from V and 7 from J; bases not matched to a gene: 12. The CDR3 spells CASSPSVALAGVEQYF. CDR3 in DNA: TGTGCCAGCAGCCCCTCCGTTGCACTAGCGGGAGTTGAGCAGTACTTC.

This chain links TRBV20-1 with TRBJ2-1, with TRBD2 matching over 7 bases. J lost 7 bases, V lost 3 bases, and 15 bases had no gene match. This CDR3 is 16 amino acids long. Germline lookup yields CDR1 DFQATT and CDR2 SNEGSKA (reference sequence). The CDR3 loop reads CSARSAPGGGRNEQFF. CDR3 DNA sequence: TGCAGTGCTAGGTCAGCTCCGGGGGGAGGAAGGAATGAGCAGTTCTTC.

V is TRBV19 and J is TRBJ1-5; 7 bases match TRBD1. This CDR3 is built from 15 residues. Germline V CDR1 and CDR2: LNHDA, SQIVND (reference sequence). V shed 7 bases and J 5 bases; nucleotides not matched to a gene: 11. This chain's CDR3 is CASKPQGPRDQPQHF. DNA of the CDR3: TGTGCCAGTAAACCACAGGGGCCTAGGGATCAGCCCCAGCATTTT.

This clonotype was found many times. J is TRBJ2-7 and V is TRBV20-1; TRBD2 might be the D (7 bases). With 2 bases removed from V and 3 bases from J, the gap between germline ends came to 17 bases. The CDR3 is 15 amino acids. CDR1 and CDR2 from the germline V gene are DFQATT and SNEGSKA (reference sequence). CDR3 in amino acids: CSARPLGGGNYEQYF. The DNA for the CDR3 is TGCAGTGCTAGACCCCTGGGAGGGGGGAACTACGAGCAGTACTTC.

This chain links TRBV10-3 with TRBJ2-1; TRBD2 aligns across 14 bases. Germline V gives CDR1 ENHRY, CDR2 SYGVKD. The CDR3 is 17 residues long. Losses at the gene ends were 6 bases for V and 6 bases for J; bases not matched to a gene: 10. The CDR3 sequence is CAIRDGLAGGASNEQFF. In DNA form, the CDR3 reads TGTGCCATCAGAGATGGACTAGCGGGGGGAGCGAGCAATGAGCAGTTCTTC.

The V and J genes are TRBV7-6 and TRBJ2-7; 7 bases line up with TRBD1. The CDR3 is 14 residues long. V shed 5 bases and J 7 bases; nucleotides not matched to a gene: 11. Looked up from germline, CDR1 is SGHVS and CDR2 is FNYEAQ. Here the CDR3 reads CASSVRQGTGEQYF. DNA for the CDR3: TGTGCCAGCAGCGTTAGACAGGGCACGGGGGAGCAGTACTTC.

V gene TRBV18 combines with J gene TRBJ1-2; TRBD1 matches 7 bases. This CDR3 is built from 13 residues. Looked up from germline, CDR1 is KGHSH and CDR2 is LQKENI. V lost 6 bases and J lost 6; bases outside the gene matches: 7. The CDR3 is CASSPGTVNGYTF. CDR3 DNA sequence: TGTGCCAGCTCCCCCGGGACAGTGAATGGCTACACCTTC. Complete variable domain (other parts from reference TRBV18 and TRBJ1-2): NAGVMQNPRHLVRRRGQEARLRCSPMKGHSHVYWYRQLPEEGLKFMVYLQKENIIDESGMPKERFSAEFPKEGPSILRIQQVVRGDSAAYFCASSPGTVNGYTFGSGTRLTVV.

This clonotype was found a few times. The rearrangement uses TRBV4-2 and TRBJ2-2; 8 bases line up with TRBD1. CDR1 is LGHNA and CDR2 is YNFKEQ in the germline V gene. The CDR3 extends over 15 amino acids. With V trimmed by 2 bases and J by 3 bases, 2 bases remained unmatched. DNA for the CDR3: TGTGCCAGCAGCCAAAACAGGGGGGACACCGGGGAGCTGTTTTTT. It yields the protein CASSQNRGDTGELFF.

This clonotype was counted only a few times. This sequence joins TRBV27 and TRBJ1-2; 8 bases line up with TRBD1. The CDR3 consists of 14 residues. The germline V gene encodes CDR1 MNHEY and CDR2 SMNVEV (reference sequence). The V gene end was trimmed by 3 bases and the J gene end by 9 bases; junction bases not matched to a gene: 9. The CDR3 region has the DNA TGTGCCAGCAGTTTCAACAACAGGGGGACTAGCTACACCTTC. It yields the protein CASSFNNRGTSYTF.

CDR3 coding DNA: TGTGCCAGCAGTTTACGCGGCGGGGGGGCTCGATCCTACGAGCAGTACTTC. Protein sequence: CASSLRGGGARSYEQYF. V usage is TRBV27 and J usage is TRBJ2-7, with 9 nucleotides matching TRBD2. The CDR3 covers 17 residues. The junction had 9 bases not matched to a gene; V was cut back by 2 bases and J by 1 base. Germline assignment: CDR1 MNHEY and CDR2 SMNVEV (reference sequence).

The CDR3 loop reads CASSRSSGRREQYF. CDR3 nucleotides: TGTGCCAGCAGTCGCTCTAGCGGGAGGCGCGAGCAGTACTTC. The V and J genes are TRBV12-3 or TRBV12-4 and TRBJ2-7; TRBD2 matches at 11 bases. CDR3 size: 14 residues. Germline trimming cut 5 bases from V and 6 bases from J; bases unmatched to any gene: 6.

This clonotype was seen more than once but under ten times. The chain's CDR3 is CASSQDLGGPTGELFF. CDR3 coding DNA: TGCGCCAGCAGCCAAGATCTCGGGGGACCCACCGGGGAGCTGTTTTTT. The rearrangement joins TRBV4-3 to TRBJ2-2, with D possibly TRBD2 on 6 matching bases. Germline lookup yields CDR1 LGHNA and CDR2 YSLEER. V was clipped by 0 bases and J by 4 bases, with 12 bases between them. The CDR3 totals 16 residues.

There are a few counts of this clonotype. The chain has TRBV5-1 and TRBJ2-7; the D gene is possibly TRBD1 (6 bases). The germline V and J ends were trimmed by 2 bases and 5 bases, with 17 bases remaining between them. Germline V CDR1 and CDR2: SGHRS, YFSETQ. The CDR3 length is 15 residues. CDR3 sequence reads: CASSLQGGGIDEQYF. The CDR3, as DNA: TGCGCCAGCAGCTTACAGGGCGGAGGTATCGACGAGCAGTACTTC.

As DNA, the CDR3 is TGTGCCAGCAGCTTACAGGGGGCTCAGGACTCTGGGGCCAACGTCCTGACTTTC. Translated: CASSLQGAQDSGANVLTF. V and J are TRBV7-3 and TRBJ2-6; 8 nucleotides align to TRBD1. With V trimmed by 2 bases and J by 0 bases, 6 bases remained unmatched. The CDR3 is 18 residues long. The V gene's germline CDR1 is SGHTA and CDR2 FQGTGA.

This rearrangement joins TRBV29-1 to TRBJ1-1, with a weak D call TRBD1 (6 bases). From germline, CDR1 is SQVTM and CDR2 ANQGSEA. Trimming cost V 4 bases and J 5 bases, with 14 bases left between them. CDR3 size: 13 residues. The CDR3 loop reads CSVVSGEGTEAFF. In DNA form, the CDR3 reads TGCAGCGTTGTATCAGGGGAGGGGACTGAAGCTTTCTTT. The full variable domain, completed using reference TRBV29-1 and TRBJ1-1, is SAVISQKPSRDICQRGTSLTIQCQVDSQVTMMFWYRQQPGQSLTLIATANQGSEATYESGFVIDKFPISRPNLTFSTLTVSNMSPEDSSIYLCSVVSGEGTEAFFGQGTRLTVV.

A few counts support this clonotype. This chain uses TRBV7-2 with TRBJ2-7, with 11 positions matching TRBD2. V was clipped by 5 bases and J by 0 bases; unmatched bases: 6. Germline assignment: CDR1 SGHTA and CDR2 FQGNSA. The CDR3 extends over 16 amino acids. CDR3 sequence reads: CASSPRTSGLSYEQYF. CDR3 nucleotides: TGTGCCAGCAGCCCTAGGACTAGCGGGCTCTCCTACGAGCAGTACTTC.

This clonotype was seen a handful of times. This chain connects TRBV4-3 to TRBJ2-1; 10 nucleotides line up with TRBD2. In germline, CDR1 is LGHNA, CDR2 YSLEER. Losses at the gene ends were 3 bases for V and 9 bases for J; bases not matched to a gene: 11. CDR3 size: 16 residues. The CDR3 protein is CASSHFGLAGAVEQFF. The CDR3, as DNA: TGCGCCAGCAGCCATTTTGGTCTAGCGGGAGCGGTTGAGCAGTTCTTC.

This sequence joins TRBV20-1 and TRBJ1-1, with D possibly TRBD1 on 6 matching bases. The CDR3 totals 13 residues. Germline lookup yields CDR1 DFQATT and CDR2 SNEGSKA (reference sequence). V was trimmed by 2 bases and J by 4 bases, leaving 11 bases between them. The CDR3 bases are TGCAGTGCTAGATTAGGGGGTTTCACTGAAGCTTTCTTT. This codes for CSARLGGFTEAFF.

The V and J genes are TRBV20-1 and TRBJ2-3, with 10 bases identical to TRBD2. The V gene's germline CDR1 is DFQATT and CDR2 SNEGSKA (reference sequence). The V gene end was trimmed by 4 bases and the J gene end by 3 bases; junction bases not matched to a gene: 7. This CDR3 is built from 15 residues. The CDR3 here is CSATPGTSVTDTQYF. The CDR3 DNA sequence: TGCAGTGCTACCCCCGGGACTAGCGTAACAGATACGCAGTATTTT.

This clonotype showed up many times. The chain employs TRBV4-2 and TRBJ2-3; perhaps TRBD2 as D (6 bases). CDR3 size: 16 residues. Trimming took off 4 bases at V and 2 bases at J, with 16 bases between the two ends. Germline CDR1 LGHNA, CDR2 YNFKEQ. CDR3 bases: TGTGCCAGCAGCCGAAACCGGGACTTGGCCACAGATACGCAGTATTTT. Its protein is CASSRNRDLATDTQYF.